This is a list of T cell receptor beta chains from one sample in a study of OX40 agonist ivuxolimab in advanced cancers. TCRdb keeps only in-frame clones here, not all; method: immunoSEQ multiplex PCR. Among 65,000 to 70,000 clones, about 85% were seen once, and the ten largest hold less than 3%. Sample: CD4+ or CD8+ T cells sorted from blood, taken in a trial of the OX40 agonist ivuxolimab. Receptor source: an adult with an advanced solid tumor such as melanoma, head and neck, liver or kidney cancer. Each CDR3 is given with its conserved first and last residue. The D gene is left open where the match is weak. Expanded clones are given a class, and other clones once, few, many or no size at all.

j_call d_call v_call clone_size cdr3_aa cdr3_nt
TRBJ2-1 - TRBV6-1 - CASSDPRKGHNEQFF TGTGCCAGCAGCGACCCACGAAAAGGTCACAATGAGCAGTTCTTC
TRBJ1-5 - TRBV30 - CAWSVGTYSNQPQHF TGTGCCTGGAGTGTGGGTACTTATAGCAATCAGCCCCAGCATTTT
TRBJ2-7 - TRBV19 - CASSSSGGNYEQYF TGTGCCAGTAGCAGTTCTGGGGGCAACTACGAGCAGTACTTC
TRBJ2-3 - TRBV2 - CASSEGLGGDTQYF TGTGCCAGCAGTGAAGGACTAGGCGGCGACACGCAGTATTTT
TRBJ2-1 TRBD2 TRBV27 - CASRAGGSYNEQFF TGTGCCAGCAGAGCGGGAGGGTCCTACAATGAGCAGTTCTTC
TRBJ2-3 - TRBV28 once CASGWGGPADTQYF TGTGCCAGCGGCTGGGGGGGGCCTGCAGATACGCAGTATTTT
TRBJ2-5 - TRBV29-1 - CSAGTEETQYF TGCAGCGCAGGGACGGAAGAGACCCAGTACTTC
TRBJ2-4 - TRBV6-1 - CASMGLVRDIQYF TGTGCCAGCATGGGGCTGGTGAGGGACATTCAGTACTTC
TRBJ2-2 - TRBV9 - CASRTGTGELFF TGTGCCAGCAGAACAGGCACCGGGGAGCTGTTTTTT
TRBJ2-3 - TRBV9 - CASSVGGGSTDTQYF TGTGCCAGCAGCGTAGGCGGAGGGAGCACAGATACGCAGTATTTT
TRBJ1-1 - TRBV5-1 once CASSLAAGMNTEAFF TGCGCCAGCAGCTTGGCGGCAGGGATGAACACTGAAGCTTTCTTT
TRBJ2-5 TRBD2 TRBV7-2 - CASSPGDLAGGGETQYF TGTGCCAGCAGCCCAGGGGACCTGGCGGGAGGGGGAGAGACCCAGTACTTC
TRBJ2-7 - TRBV28 - CASTTPTYPYEQYF TGTGCCAGCACGACCCCAACTTACCCCTACGAGCAGTACTTC
TRBJ1-1 - TRBV7-9 many CASSLPRRGGTEAFF TGTGCCAGCAGCTTACCCAGAAGGGGTGGCACTGAAGCTTTCTTT
TRBJ1-5 - TRBV28 - CASSSGAGGPQHF TGTGCCAGCAGTTCTGGGGCCGGGGGGCCCCAGCATTTT
TRBJ1-4 - TRBV2 - CASSARATNEKLFF TGTGCCAGCAGCGCGAGAGCAACTAATGAAAAACTGTTTTTT
TRBJ2-7 - TRBV11-2 - CASSRETYEQYF TGTGCCAGCAGCCGTGAAACCTACGAGCAGTACTTC
TRBJ2-7 - TRBV2 - CASSDVSSYEQYF TGTGCCAGCAGTGATGTTAGCTCCTACGAGCAGTACTTC
TRBJ1-6 - TRBV19 - CASGIGNSPLHF TGTGCCAGCGGGATCGGTAATTCACCCCTCCACTTT
TRBJ2-7 - TRBV30 - CAWSVAAYEQYF TGTGCCTGGAGTGTTGCGGCGTACGAGCAGTACTTC
TRBJ1-2 - TRBV9 - CASSATDDGLVGYTF TGTGCCAGCAGCGCCACGGATGACGGGCTAGTGGGCTACACCTTC
TRBJ1-6 - TRBV30 - CAWMRPEGGPLHF TGTGCCTGGATGCGGCCCGAGGGGGGACCCCTCCACTTT
TRBJ1-5 TRBD1 TRBV7-9 few CASSLDRGSQPQHF TGTGCCAGCAGCTTGGACAGGGGATCGCAGCCCCAGCATTTT
TRBJ2-2 - TRBV5-5 - CASSLGQSFNTGELFF TGTGCCAGCAGCCTCGGACAGTCTTTTAACACCGGGGAGCTGTTTTTT